The 13 T cell receptor beta chains in this list originate from one sample, sequenced in a study of blood T cells in healthy people across ages. With a J-beta primer mix and a sample-barcoded 5' primer, a second PCR ran about 7 to 12 cycles. From the 5' RACE reads, TCRdb called clonotypes with MiXCR, one entry per CDR3 protein. Of 1.5 million or so distinct CDR3 sequences listed, roughly 43% are singletons. The sequenced sample was blood. Source of these receptors: a woman aged 18-29 years in good health.

V and J are TRBV28 and TRBJ1-5; 9 bases are shared with TRBD1. This CDR3 is 16 amino acids long. Germline CDR1 and CDR2: MDHEN and SYDVKM. With 6 bases clipped from V and 4 bases from J, the junction kept 10 bases outside the gene matches. The CDR3 loop is CASSPGGTGTNQPQHF. CDR3 in DNA: TGTGCCAGCAGCCCTGGTGGGACAGGGACTAATCAGCCCCAGCATTTT.

The V and J genes are TRBV7-9 and TRBJ2-1; TRBD2 agrees at 12 bases. Per germline, CDR1 SEHNR and CDR2 FQNEAQ (reference sequence). V gave up 2 bases and J gave up 6 bases; unmatched junction bases: 14. This CDR3 contains 19 residues. CDR3 region: CASSLFRGGSGLAGNEQFF. The CDR3 DNA reads as TGTGCCAGCAGCTTATTCCGGGGGGGGTCGGGACTAGCGGGCAATGAGCAGTTCTTC.

This clonotype was picked up a small number of times. The CDR3 DNA sequence: TGTGCCAGCAGCCAGCCGGACAACCAAGAGACCCAGTACTTC. This translates into CASSQPDNQETQYF. V and J are TRBV3-1 and TRBJ2-7; D perhaps matches TRBD1 (5 bases). Matching the DNA end better, TRBJ2-5 makes the J call doubtful. Per the germline V gene, CDR1 is LGHDT and CDR2 is YNNKEL (reference sequence). This CDR3 is built from 14 residues.

This clonotype was picked up a small number of times. This sequence joins TRBV29-1 and TRBJ2-5; TRBD2 matches 9 bases. J lost 7 bases, V lost 8 bases, and 14 bases had no gene match. Per germline, CDR1 SQVTM and CDR2 ANQGSEA. The CDR3 contains 14 residues. This chain's CDR3 is CSSLTSGPSGTQYF. CDR3 nucleotide sequence: TGCAGCTCTCTCACTAGCGGGCCCTCGGGGACCCAGTACTTC.

A few counts support this clonotype. The V gene is TRBV27, the J gene TRBJ2-3; D might be TRBD2 (6 bases). Trimming cost V 5 bases and J 3 bases, with 21 bases left between them. CDR1 and CDR2 (germline): MNHEY, SMNVEV (reference sequence). The CDR3 has 17 amino acids. The CDR3 region is CASSPIFGAGRTDTQYF. DNA of the CDR3: TGTGCCAGCAGTCCAATCTTCGGAGCGGGTCGGACAGATACGCAGTATTTT.

The chain carries TRBV6-6 and TRBJ2-5, with D perhaps matching TRBD2 (6 bases). Germline loops: CDR1 MNHNY, CDR2 SVGAGI (reference sequence). V gave up 7 bases and J gave up 3 bases, with 18 bases separating them. The CDR3 loop spans 15 amino acids. The CDR3, as DNA: TGTGCCAGCACCCCTATCCGGGAGCAGAAAGAGACCCAGTACTTC. Translating it yields CASTPIREQKETQYF.

Concerning this clonotype: Compared with germline, one end of the junction differs, possibly owing to a read error. The V call is TRBV7-9, the J call TRBJ1-2; a possible D gene is TRBD1 (5 bases). Germline values: CDR1 SEHNR, CDR2 FQNEAQ (reference sequence). This CDR3 has 13 residues. CDR3 residues: CAGSPRGGQDYTF. CDR3 nucleotide sequence: TGTGCCGGCAGCCCCAGAGGCGGACAAGACTACACCTTC.

In its sample, this clonotype was seen a few times. The chain joins TRBV9 to TRBJ2-3, with 8 bases lining up with TRBD2. This CDR3 is 15 amino acids long. V dropped 6 bases and J dropped 1; count of bases not matched to a gene: 7. Per germline, CDR1 SGDLS and CDR2 YYNGEE. CDR3 sequence (DNA): TGTGCCAGCACCTTAGCCGGGGGGGGCACAGATACGCAGTATTTT. It specifies CASTLAGGGTDTQYF.

This clonotype turned up a few times. The CDR3: CASSVSDSSGYTF. Here the CDR3 DNA reads TGCGCCAGCAGCGTGAGTGACAGCTCGGGCTACACCTTC. The chain carries TRBV5-1 and TRBJ1-2, with D possibly TRBD1 on 5 matching bases. Trimming cost V 4 bases and J 8 bases, with 15 bases left between them. The CDR3 totals 13 residues. Per the germline V gene, CDR1 is SGHRS and CDR2 is YFSETQ.

Of note for this clonotype: The junction departs from the called germline gene at one end, perhaps through a read error. This chain joins TRBV20-1 and TRBJ1-6; 12 bases match TRBD1. This CDR3 has 19 amino acids. Germline V gives CDR1 DFQATT, CDR2 SNEGSKA (reference sequence). The CDR3 nucleotides are TGCAGTGCCAGAGTGTTGGGACAGGGGGCCCGAATCTATAATTCACCCCTCCACTTT. Amino acid sequence: CSARVLGQGARIYNSPLHF.

V gene TRBV7-9 combines with J gene TRBJ1-1, with TRBD1 as a possible D gene (6 bases). V lost 5 bases and J lost 4, with 11 bases in between. Germline V lookup: CDR1 SEHNR, CDR2 FQNEAQ (reference sequence). This CDR3 region has 13 residues. The CDR3: CASSPPQGTEAFF. The CDR3, as DNA: TGTGCCAGCAGCCCTCCACAGGGCACTGAAGCTTTCTTT.

This clonotype was recorded a few times. The genes are TRBV28 and TRBJ2-7; D call uncertain. Germline V CDR1 and CDR2: MDHEN, SYDVKM. Deletions cut 7 bases from V and 3 bases from J, with 7 bases between. This CDR3 is built from 11 residues. Here the CDR3 DNA reads TGTGCCAGCATTAACAACTACGAGCAGTACTTC. This codes for CASINNYEQYF.

This rearrangement joins TRBV6-5 to TRBJ1-2; no definite D call. CDR1 and CDR2 (germline): MNHEY, SVGAGI. Trimming took off 0 bases at V and 3 bases at J, with 11 bases between the two ends. There are 15 residues in the CDR3. In nucleotides, the CDR3 is TGTGCCAGCAGTTACTCGAGTAACCGTTACTATGGCTACACCTTC. Amino acid sequence: CASSYSSNRYYGYTF.